The 12 T cell receptor beta chains reported below all come from one sample, sequenced in a study of sequential checkpoint blockade in melanoma. Treatment meaning: randomized to nivolumab then ipilimumab (arm A) or the reverse (arm B). The protocol was immunoSEQ multiplex PCR, while the TCRdb copy is restricted to in-frame clones and leaves out a portion. The table shows approximately 2,300 clones, with about 23% occurring only once. The sample was tumor tissue (inferred from file names), taken from a patient given nivolumab and ipilimumab in sequence. The receptors come from a human donor with melanoma.

This clone appeared a few times. The chain joins TRBV6-8 to TRBJ1-1; 8 bases align to TRBD1. Trimming at V came to 6 bases and at J to 4 bases, leaving 4 bases not matched to a gene. The CDR3 contains 13 residues. The V gene's germline CDR1 is MNHGY and CDR2 SAAAGT. The CDR3 bases are TGTGCCAGCAGGGACAGGGCGGGCACTGAAGCTTTCTTT. This encodes CASRDRAGTEAFF.

By sample fraction, this clone is medium-sized (0.01 to 0.1%). The gene calls are TRBV6-8 and TRBJ2-3; D is possibly TRBD1 (6 bases). CDR1 and CDR2 from the germline V gene are MNHGY and SAAAGT. The CDR3 extends over 13 amino acids. Trimming cost V 6 bases and J 4 bases, with 11 bases left between them. The chain's CDR3 is CASSSGEADTQYF. CDR3 nucleotide sequence: TGTGCCAGCAGCTCAGGGGAAGCAGATACGCAGTATTTT.

By frequency in the sample, this clone is medium-sized (0.01 to 0.1%). The rearrangement joins TRBV11-3 to TRBJ1-1; D possibly corresponds to TRBD1 (5 bases). V shed 3 bases and J shed 3 bases, with 14 bases lying between them. The germline gives CDR1 SGHNT, CDR2 YENEEA. The CDR3 runs 15 residues. For the CDR3, the DNA is TGTGCCAGCAGCTTGGAAGGGGCAGAGTACACTGAAGCTTTCTTT. This sequence encodes CASSLEGAEYTEAFF.

By share, this clone counts as medium-sized (0.01 to 0.1%). The chain is built from TRBV11-3 and TRBJ2-2, with D possibly being TRBD1 or TRBD2 (5 bases each). CDR3 length: 17 residues. Per germline, CDR1 SGHNT and CDR2 YENEEA. The V end was cut by 3 bases, the J end by 6 bases, with 20 bases between. The CDR3 nucleotides are TGTGCCAGCAGCTTCACGGGCGAGGGGTTGACGGCCGGGGAGCTGTTTTTT. Translating it yields CASSFTGEGLTAGELFF.

This chain joins TRBV6-8 and TRBJ1-3; 7 bases are shared with TRBD1. Trimming at V came to 2 bases and at J to 3 bases, leaving 4 bases not matched to a gene. Germline lookup yields CDR1 MNHGY and CDR2 SAAAGT. CDR3 length equals 15 residues. The CDR3 nucleotides are TGTGCCAGCAGTTACGAGGGGGCTAATGGAAACACCATATATTTT. Translation: CASSYEGANGNTIYF.

This clone is judged medium-sized. The rearrangement joins TRBV11-3 to TRBJ2-5; 11 bases agree with TRBD2. Looked up from germline, CDR1 is SGHNT and CDR2 is YENEEA. This CDR3 is 19 amino acids long. V was clipped by 5 bases and J by 1 base; unmatched bases: 15. The CDR3 protein is CASSQVVTSGTEPQETQYF. The CDR3 bases are TGTGCCAGCAGCCAAGTGGTGACTAGCGGGACTGAGCCCCAAGAGACCCAGTACTTC.

By frequency in the sample, this clone is medium-sized. The V call is TRBV6-8, the J call TRBJ2-3; no clear D. V was pared by 6 bases and J by 4 bases, with 26 bases between. Germline loops: CDR1 MNHGY, CDR2 SAAAGT. The CDR3 contains 18 residues. CDR3 sequence reads: CASSSTARSYRSADTQYF. For the CDR3, the DNA is TGTGCCAGCAGCTCAACTGCGCGGTCATACAGAAGCGCAGATACGCAGTATTTT.

This clone was found a few times. The rearrangement links TRBV6-8 to TRBJ1-3; the match to TRBD1 covers 11 bases. Per the germline V gene, CDR1 is MNHGY and CDR2 is SAAAGT. This CDR3 is built from 18 residues. V trimming: 1 base; J trimming: 0 bases; junction bases outside the gene matches: 5. The CDR3 reads CASSYLGQGASSGNTIYF. The CDR3, as DNA: TGTGCCAGCAGTTACTTAGGACAGGGGGCTAGCTCTGGAAACACCATATATTTT.

This clone was found a few times. The chain joins TRBV6-8 to TRBJ1-3; maybe TRBD1 (5 bases). Per the germline V gene, CDR1 is MNHGY and CDR2 is SAAAGT. The length of the CDR3 is 17 residues. Deletions cut 2 bases from V and 0 bases from J, with 14 bases between. In nucleotides, the CDR3 is TGTGCCAGCAGTTACGGGACCCACGACGACTCTGGAAACACCATATATTTT. Its translation: CASSYGTHDDSGNTIYF.

In its sample, this clone is medium-sized. V gene TRBV11-3 combines with J gene TRBJ2-2; D is unresolved. The CDR3 contains 16 residues. The germline gives CDR1 SGHNT, CDR2 YENEEA. Trimming left V 3 bases short and J 0 bases short, with 11 bases between. CDR3 nucleotide sequence: TGTGCCAGCAGCTTGGGTTCGGTCCCGAACACCGGGGAGCTGTTTTTT. Translating it yields CASSLGSVPNTGELFF.

In this sample, this clone turned up a few times. This CDR3 reads CASSQTRGNRHYEQYF. The CDR3 bases are TGTGCCAGCAGCCAGACTCGGGGCAACCGTCACTACGAGCAGTACTTC. The chain is built from TRBV11-3 and TRBJ2-7; D could derive from TRBD1 or TRBD2 (5 bases each). The CDR3 totals 16 residues. Between the trimmed V and J ends, which lost 5 bases and 3 bases, there was a span of 20 bases. The germline V gene encodes CDR1 SGHNT and CDR2 YENEEA.

CDR3 DNA sequence: TGCGCCAGCAGCTTGTCTACTAGCGAACGCAATGAGCAGTTCTTC. It yields the protein CASSLSTSERNEQFF. The chain uses TRBV5-1 and TRBJ2-1, with TRBD2 matching 7 bases. V dropped 1 base and J dropped 6; count of bases not matched to a gene: 7. Looked up from germline, CDR1 is SGHRS and CDR2 is YFSETQ. The CDR3 is 15 amino acids.